The entry below describes one T cell receptor beta chain. Its target is unknown. The sample comes from a study of shared clonotypes between healthy human individuals. The wider study: The study used three CD4 naive, three CD4 memory, two CD8 naive and one CD8 memory plate per donor.

Study observations and caveats: Clonotypes that were shared across four donors made up about 4.5% of naive CD4 clonotypes.

CD4+ cells underwent separation, giving CD45RA+ naive and CD45RA-negative memory subsets. In germline, CDR1 is MNHEY, CDR2 SMNVEV (reference sequence). The CDR3 consists of 18 residues. V was pared by 5 bases and J by 0 bases, with 20 bases between. Original methodology: Filtering differed, since immunoSEQ gave only junction sequences and no quality scores. Generated by immunoSEQ multiplex PCR, the TCRdb table keeps only in-frame clones and is missing some. That table gives V, J and clone size, and the DNA gave D and trimming. In the table there are 2,100,000 or so clones, approximately 96% of which are singletons.

The source is a man aged 18 to 30 in good health. The sequenced sample was naive CD4+ T cells sorted from blood. As to subset: CD45RA+ positively selected. The chain uses TRBV27 and TRBJ1-3; TRBD1 might be the D (6 bases). The CDR3 is CASSPPGEEEGSGNTIYF. CDR3 DNA sequence: TGTGCCAGCAGTCCTCCAGGGGAGGAAGAGGGCTCTGGAAACACCATATATTTT.